This entry lists 15 T cell receptor beta chains sequenced from one sample in a study of chemoradiotherapy in HPV16-positive cancers. This table comes from immunoSEQ multiplex PCR, and its TCRdb copy is limited to in-frame clones, with some not included. The sample carries about 10,000 clones, roughly nine tenths recorded once. The source was blood, collected from a patient who underwent chemoradiotherapy. These receptors were collected from a human donor with HPV-associated anogenital cancer.

The chain combines TRBV12-5 with TRBJ1-1; the D gene is possibly TRBD1 (5 bases). CDR1 and CDR2 from the germline V gene are LGHNT and FRNRAP. V lost 0 bases and J 7 bases, leaving 15 bases between the germline ends. This CDR3 comprises 15 residues. In DNA, the CDR3 is TGTGCTAGTGGTTTGGTAATCAGGGAATTAGGTGAAGCTTTCTTT. Its protein product is CASGLVIRELGEAFF.

This clone was counted between two and nine times. The chain combines TRBV2 with TRBJ2-7; weak D call: TRBD1 (6 bases). Trimming took 7 bases from V and 3 from J, leaving 7 bases between them. There are 11 residues in the CDR3. Germline assignment: CDR1 SNHLY and CDR2 FYNNEI. CDR3 in amino acids: CASTDSYEQYF. DNA for the CDR3: TGTGCCAGCACGGACAGCTACGAGCAGTACTTC.

This rearrangement joins TRBV7-6 to TRBJ2-7, with D possibly matching TRBD1 (6 bases). CDR1 is SGHVS, CDR2 FNYEAQ, per germline. Trimming pared 2 bases from V and 6 bases from J, leaving 14 bases between. This CDR3 contains 14 residues. The CDR3 loop reads CASSLNPGVIEQYF. The CDR3 coding sequence is TGTGCCAGCAGCTTAAACCCAGGGGTAATCGAGCAGTACTTC.

This rearrangement joins TRBV6-5 to TRBJ2-1, with unresolved D. Germline-derived CDR1 and CDR2 are MNHEY and SVGAGI. V was trimmed by 0 bases and J by 2 bases, leaving 5 bases between them. The CDR3 is 14 amino acids. The CDR3 coding sequence is TGTGCCAGCAGTTACTCAGACCCCTACAATGAGCAGTTCTTC. Encoded protein: CASSYSDPYNEQFF.

This sequence joins TRBV7-6 and TRBJ2-7; 8 bases agree with TRBD1. V was clipped by 1 base and J by 13 bases; unmatched bases: 9. CDR3 size: 13 residues. Per the germline V gene, CDR1 is SGHVS and CDR2 is FNYEAQ. CDR3 nucleotides: TGTGCCAGCAGCTTAGGCCCGGGACAGGTATATTACTTC. Its protein is CASSLGPGQVYYF.

The table lists this clone with a count of one. This CDR3 reads CASSSVPRTSGGTDTQYF. The CDR3 DNA reads TGTGCCAGCAGCTCAGTCCCCCGGACTAGCGGGGGCACAGATACGCAGTATTTT. This chain connects TRBV7-2 to TRBJ2-3, with 12 nucleotides matching TRBD2. Trimming at V came to 4 bases and at J to 1 base, leaving 9 bases not matched to a gene. CDR3 size: 18 residues. Germline V gives CDR1 SGHTA, CDR2 FQGNSA.

This chain connects TRBV11-2 to TRBJ2-5, with D possibly matching TRBD2 (5 bases). V shed 4 bases and J shed 4 bases, with 13 bases lying between them. Per germline, CDR1 SGHAT and CDR2 FQNNGV. The length of the CDR3 is 14 residues. The chain's CDR3 is CASSSNSVRETQYF. Written as DNA, the CDR3 is TGTGCCAGCAGCTCCAATAGCGTGAGAGAGACCCAGTACTTC.

The chain links TRBV4-1 to TRBJ2-1; 8 bases align to TRBD1. Per the germline V gene, CDR1 is MGHRA and CDR2 is YSYEKL. V gave up 2 bases and J gave up 4 bases; unmatched junction bases: 10. This CDR3 region has 17 residues. The CDR3 DNA reads as TGCGCCAGCAGCCAACTCGGGACAGGAGACCGTTACAATGAGCAGTTCTTC. It encodes CASSQLGTGDRYNEQFF.

This clone was seen only once. CDR3 in amino acids: CASSGEDYGYTF. DNA of the CDR3: TGCGCCAGCAGCGGGGAGGACTATGGCTACACCTTC. This chain links TRBV5-1 with TRBJ1-2, with unresolved D. Looked up from germline, CDR1 is SGHRS and CDR2 is YFSETQ. The V end was cut by 4 bases, the J end by 3 bases, with 7 bases between. The CDR3 covers 12 residues. The variable domain in full, with the rest retrieved from reference TRBV5-1 and TRBJ1-2, is KAGVTQTPRYLIKTRGQQVTLSCSPISGHRSVSWYQQTPGQGLQFLFEYFSETQRNKGNFPGRFSGRQFSNSRSEMNVSTLELGDSALYLCASSGEDYGYTFGSGTRLTVV.

The CDR3 DNA reads TGTGCCAGTACCAGGCGGGACAGGGCCTACGAGCAGTACTTC. Translated, it gives CASTRRDRAYEQYF. The chain links TRBV19 to TRBJ2-7, with 9 bases that match TRBD1. Trimming took 7 bases from V and 2 from J; bases not matched to a gene: 6. In germline, CDR1 is LNHDA, CDR2 SQIVND (reference sequence). The CDR3 covers 14 residues.

The chain couples TRBV7-8 to TRBJ2-7, with TRBD1 matching over 8 bases. J gave up 3 bases and V 5 bases, and 12 bases lay outside the gene matches. The CDR3 is made up of 16 amino acids. The germline CDR1 and CDR2 sequences are SGHVS and FQNEAQ. CDR3 nucleotide sequence: TGTGCCAGCAGCCCAATAGGACAGGGACTCCTCTACGAGCAGTACTTC. This encodes CASSPIGQGLLYEQYF.

This chain connects TRBV7-2 to TRBJ2-6; D may be TRBD1 (6 bases). V dropped 5 bases and J dropped 0 bases, with 8 bases sitting between them. The germline V gene encodes CDR1 SGHTA and CDR2 FQGNSA. The CDR3 covers 15 residues. Written as DNA, the CDR3 is TGTGCCAGCAGCCAAGGGGGCTCTGGGGCCAACGTCCTGACTTTC. Protein product: CASSQGGSGANVLTF.

The chain recombines TRBV5-1 with TRBJ2-2; 11 bases match TRBD1. V was clipped by 4 bases and J by 6 bases; unmatched bases: 5. The CDR3 is 15 residues long. Germline CDR1 is SGHRS and CDR2 is YFSETQ. For the CDR3, the DNA is TGCGCCAGCAGCAACCGGGACAGGGGGGCCGGGGAGCTGTTTTTT. This sequence encodes CASSNRDRGAGELFF.

This chain connects TRBV6-1 to TRBJ1-2, with D uncertain. This CDR3 contains 11 residues. Germline V gene lookup returns CDR1 MNHNS and CDR2 SASEGT. Trimming pared 8 bases from V and 0 bases from J, leaving 4 bases between. CDR3 region: CASSTNYGYTF. The CDR3 DNA sequence: TGTGCCAGCTCGACTAACTATGGCTACACCTTC.

The CDR3, as DNA: TGTGCCAGCAGCTTGTCGGTGTTGGTTGCTAGCAATGAGCAGTTCTTC. It translates to CASSLSVLVASNEQFF. The J gene is TRBJ2-1, the V gene TRBV5-6; D gene ambiguous. This CDR3 has 16 amino acids. CDR1 is SGHDT, CDR2 YYEEEE, per germline. V was trimmed by 1 base and J by 6 bases, leaving 17 bases between them.